This TCR beta chain comes out of a study of beta chain features in type 1 diabetes. Of the isolated RNA, all was reverse transcribed, and so the sequenced material was expressed TCRB transcripts. The data were produced by immunoSEQ multiplex PCR, yet TCRdb's version contains in-frame clones alone and is incomplete. The sample includes tens of thousands of clones, just over 50% of them seen just once. Notes on the study in general: For Type 1 diabetes patients, all four CD4+ subsets carried TCRB CDR3s that were moderately but significantly shorter. Insertions at VDJ junctions were less frequent in type 1 diabetes patients. These patients also deleted more nucleotides at the same junctions. For patients and controls alike, PCR might favor shorter templates to the same degree. Across patients, naive, central memory and Treg TCRB repertoires exhibited apparently greater similarity than was observed across healthy donors.

Trimming took 6 bases from V and 0 from J, leaving 12 bases between them. Germline CDR1 reads MNHNS; CDR2 reads SASEGT. The CDR3 spans 15 residues. Of note for this clone: Its antigen remains unidentified.

The rearrangement joins TRBV6-1 to TRBJ2-1; D gene uncertain. The receptor was isolated from a woman aged 18-29 years in good health. What was sequenced was Tregs from blood. The CDR3 DNA is TGTGCCAGCAGCGTGGCCCTCCCCTCCTACAATGAGCAGTTCTTC. This codes for CASSVALPSYNEQFF.